What follows describes a single T cell receptor (beta chain). The antigen it recognizes is unknown. Base-call qualities are not available, and no considerably larger clone is one nucleotide away. The sample's treatment or condition label, decoded: 19 received Ad26.COV2.S at low or high dose, single or two shots; a few received placebo; per-sample allocation not given. For vaccine and placebo recipients, the sequenced repertoires came from samples collected on day 63 after the first injection. Between 29 July and 7 August 2020, Cohort 1b enrolled 25 adults aged 18-55 years at one site in Boston, USA. Ad26.COV2.S was a replication-incompetent adenovirus type 26 vector that expressed a prefusion-stabilized SARS-CoV-2 spike protein derived from the original Wuhan strain. This entry belongs to a study of Ad26.COV2.S vaccination and SARS-CoV-2 variants (dated by TCRdb to the early 2020s). Context from the whole study: Vaccine-arm donors came from COV1001, a multicentre, randomized, double-blind, placebo-controlled phase I-IIa trial of Ad26.COV2.S in healthy adults. Ad26.COV2.S was administered intramuscularly at a dose of 5x10^10 or 1x10^11 viral particles, either as one shot or as two shots given 56 days apart. The specificity and breadth of SARS-CoV-2-reactive T cell receptors after Ad26.COV2.S vaccination were assessed by TCRbeta repertoire sequencing. The TCR-sequenced set comprised about 32 samples: around 20 Ad26.COV2.S vaccine recipients, 5 placebo recipients and 8 SARS-CoV-2 convalescent individuals. Trial participants were randomized into five groups of five: low-dose or high-dose Ad26.COV2.S given once or twice, or placebo on both occasions. Throughout the experiments and outcome assessment, investigators stayed blinded to trial group allocation. Study-wide findings and limitations: After vaccination, substantial breadth of spike-specific CD8+ and CD4+ T cell responses was reported. Vaccine and placebo recipients had similar non-spike TCR breadth, a finding consistent with the vaccine containing only spike. Compared with placebo recipients, Ad26.COV2.S recipients showed higher spike-specific TCR breadth (P = 0.0014). The authors noted that total T cell responses may have been underestimated by the TCR breadth and depth analyses. Comparing responses between vaccine doses or regimens was not something the study was powered to do.

The immunoSEQ Assay was the method used to sequence TCRbeta CDR3 regions. After extraction, genomic DNA underwent amplification by bias-controlled multiplex PCR, followed by high-throughput sequencing. As for the original processing: To quantify the absolute abundance of each unique TCRbeta CDR3 region, sequences were collapsed and filtered. T cell fraction was estimated by normalizing TCRbeta template counts to usable DNA, which was measured by amplifying reference genes present in all nucleated cells. Repertoire TCRs were annotated as SARS-CoV-2-specific by exact matching of V gene, CDR3 amino acid sequence and J gene to a known reactive TCR set. The reference SARS-CoV-2 TCR set came from MIRA and was filtered for enrichment in COVID-19-positive ImmuneCODE repertoires, removing public or cross-reactive TCRs. Using the MIRA antigens, annotated TCRs were further analysed by specific ORF or by position within an ORF. Breadth was defined as annotated unique rearrangements over total unique productive rearrangements; depth was the summed frequency of those rearrangements. Group comparisons of TCR breadth used two-sided Wilcoxon rank-sum tests. Sourced from immuneACCESS, this table was stored by TCRdb with only in-frame sequences that have V and J called. A share of the clones is absent; for the studies checked, an unresolved V gene accounts for under half, and the remainder has no known explanation. Clone size and V and J calls were adopted from that table, with D and trimming inferred from the DNA. The sample table shows roughly 320,000 clones, and about 82% are seen once. The biggest ten clones account for around 2% of the sample.

The CDR3 spans 14 residues, from the cysteine through the phenylalanine. The kept DNA is CDR3 alone, 42 bases in frame from the first base. The germline V gene provides CDR1 SNHLY and CDR2 FYNNEI. The germline ends are 18 bases apart after V is trimmed by 8 bases and J by 7 bases. The sample consisted of peripheral blood, taken in a trial of Ad26.COV2.S vaccine versus placebo. The source is a person aged 18-60 years who received the Ad26.COV2.S COVID-19 vaccine or a placebo. The receptor chain draws on TRBV2 and TRBJ1-5, with no D gene named confidently. For the CDR3, the sequence is CASGETSRGQPQHF. The bases read TGTGCCAGCGGGGAAACATCCCGCGGGCAGCCCCAGCATTTT.